Shown below are 3 T cell receptor beta chains from a single sample sequenced in a study of blood T cell repertoires in COVID-19. Here immunoSEQ multiplex PCR was the method, and the copy in TCRdb shows in-frame clones only, minus some. The sample lists approximately 210,000 clones, approximately 80% seen once, with 4.3% in the top ten. Sequencing was done on a sample of PBMCs or T cells enriched from blood (not recorded which). The receptors derive from a man aged 25 to 45 with acute COVID-19.

The chain uses TRBV2 and TRBJ1-1; D is unresolved. V was trimmed by 5 bases and J by 12 bases, leaving 13 bases between them. The CDR3 has 11 residues. From germline, CDR1 is SNHLY and CDR2 FYNNEI. In nucleotides, the CDR3 is TGTGCCAGCAGTTTTGACGCGGGGTCTTTCTTT. This gives the protein CASSFDAGSFF.

The table lists this clone with a count of one. The rearrangement uses TRBV4-1 and TRBJ1-5, with D perhaps matching TRBD1 (6 bases). Germline loops: CDR1 MGHRA, CDR2 YSYEKL. V was clipped by 2 bases and J by 4 bases, with 15 bases between them. The CDR3 contains 16 residues. The DNA for the CDR3 is TGCGCCAGCAGCCAACCGGACAGATTAGGGAATCAGCCCCAGCATTTT. This translates into CASSQPDRLGNQPQHF.

The gene calls are TRBV9 and TRBJ1-6; 7 bases map to TRBD1. The ends lost 0 bases at V and 7 bases at J; junction bases unmatched: 7. CDR3 length: 16 amino acids. From germline, CDR1 is SGDLS and CDR2 YYNGEE. The CDR3, as DNA: TGTGCCAGCAGCGTAGATCCGGGACAGATGAATTCACCCCTCCACTTT. This sequence encodes CASSVDPGQMNSPLHF.